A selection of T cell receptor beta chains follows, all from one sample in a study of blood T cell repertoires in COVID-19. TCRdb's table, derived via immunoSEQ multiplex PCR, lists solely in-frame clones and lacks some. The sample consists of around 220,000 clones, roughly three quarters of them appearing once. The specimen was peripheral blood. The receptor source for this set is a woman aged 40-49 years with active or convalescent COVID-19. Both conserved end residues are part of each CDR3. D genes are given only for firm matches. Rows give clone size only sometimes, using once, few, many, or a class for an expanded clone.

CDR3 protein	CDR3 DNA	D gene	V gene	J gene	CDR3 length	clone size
CASSMRKASNQPQHF	TGTGCCAGTAGTATGCGGAAAGCTAGCAATCAGCCCCAGCATTTT	.	TRBV19	TRBJ1-5	15	.
CASSIGQTNTEAFF	TGTGCCAGTAGTATAGGACAGACGAACACTGAAGCTTTCTTT	.	TRBV19	TRBJ1-1	14	.
CASSPLTGRNTEAFF	TGTGCCAGCTCACCCTTAACCGGGAGGAACACTGAAGCTTTCTTT	.	TRBV18	TRBJ1-1	15	.
CASTKGHANEQFF	TGTGCCAGCACAAAGGGACATGCCAATGAGCAGTTCTTC	.	TRBV12-3/TRBV12-4	TRBJ2-1	13	.
CASSDMGQSTSYEQYF	TGTGCCAGCAGTGATATGGGACAGTCTACCTCCTACGAGCAGTACTTC	TRBD1	TRBV2	TRBJ2-7	16	.
CASTGLTKQYF	TGTGCCAGCACCGGCCTGACAAAGCAGTACTTC	.	TRBV7-2	TRBJ2-7	11	once
CAISKAGSTDTQYF	TGTGCCATCTCGAAGGCGGGTAGCACAGATACGCAGTATTTT	.	TRBV10-3	TRBJ2-3	14	.
CASRYRISTGELFF	TGTGCCAGCAGGTACAGGATCAGCACCGGGGAGCTGTTTTTT	.	TRBV28	TRBJ2-2	14	.
CASRPRDRRPYEQYF	TGTGCCAGCCGTCCCCGGGACAGGAGACCCTACGAGCAGTACTTC	TRBD1	TRBV2	TRBJ2-7	15	once
CASTLGGGGTEAFF	TGTGCCAGCACCCTTGGGGGGGGAGGGACTGAAGCTTTCTTT	.	TRBV5-6	TRBJ1-1	14	.
CASSTGTGGHGYTF	TGTGCCAGTAGTACAGGGACAGGGGGCCATGGCTACACCTTC	TRBD1	TRBV19	TRBJ1-2	14	once
CASSQNPSVTYEQYF	TGTGCCAGCAGCCAAAACCCTAGCGTAACCTACGAGCAGTACTTC	.	TRBV3-1/TRBV3-2	TRBJ2-7	15	.
CAWNDRADTEAFF	TGTGCCTGGAATGACAGGGCGGATACTGAAGCTTTCTTT	TRBD1	TRBV30	TRBJ1-1	13	few
CASRTGVATNEKLFF	TGTGCCAGCAGGACGGGGGTCGCAACTAATGAAAAACTGTTTTTT	.	TRBV28	TRBJ1-4	15	.
CASSIGLTDTQYF	TGTGCCAGTAGTATCGGGTTGACAGATACGCAGTATTTT	.	TRBV19	TRBJ2-3	13	.
CASSHVTLLAGFPSGELFF	TGTGCCAGCAGCCACGTGACCCTACTAGCGGGGTTTCCTTCCGGGGAGCTGTTTTTT	TRBD2	TRBV4-2	TRBJ2-2	19	.
CASSLTGEVGGYTF	TGTGCCAGCAGCCTAACAGGGGAAGTAGGGGGCTACACCTTC	TRBD1	TRBV7-3	TRBJ1-2	14	.
CASRYGTDYGYTF	TGTGCCAGCAGATACGGGACAGACTATGGCTACACCTTC	TRBD1	TRBV12-3/TRBV12-4	TRBJ1-2	13	.
CASSLVTGTWEKLFF	TGCGCCAGCAGCCTAGTGACAGGGACTTGGGAAAAACTGTTTTTT	TRBD1	TRBV4-1	TRBJ1-4	15	.
CASSPQGYGYTF	TGTGCCAGCAGCCCACAGGGGTATGGCTACACCTTC	TRBD1	TRBV7-9	TRBJ1-2	12	.
CASSIGQGTLHF	TGTGCCAGTAGTATCGGACAAGGGACCCTCCACTTT	.	TRBV19	TRBJ1-6	12	.
CASTRRDRDNSPLHF	TGTGCCAGCACCCGCCGGGACAGAGATAATTCACCCCTCCACTTT	TRBD1	TRBV6-5	TRBJ1-6	15	once
CASSRGLGGNQPQHF	TGTGCCAGCAGCCGGGGACTCGGCGGCAATCAGCCCCAGCATTTT	.	TRBV5-6	TRBJ1-5	15	.
CASSSWRGVEETQYF	TGTGCCAGCAGCTCCTGGCGCGGGGTGGAAGAGACCCAGTACTTC	.	TRBV11-2	TRBJ2-5	15	.
CASGEVAVSSYNEQFF	TGCGCCAGCGGAGAGGTAGCGGTAAGCTCCTACAATGAGCAGTTCTTC	.	TRBV10-1	TRBJ2-1	16	.
CASSLNRDTGELFF	TGTGCCAGCAGTTTAAACAGAGACACCGGGGAGCTGTTTTTT	.	TRBV27	TRBJ2-2	14	.